This T cell receptor beta chain stems from a study of response to subunit inactivated influenza vaccine. Each CDR3 protein is one row after TCRdb ran MiXCR on the RT-PCR reads. Altogether 590,000 or so distinct CDR3 sequences are present, less than 15% being singletons, with the ten largest covering 6% to 9.5%. This clonotype was detected only a few times. The target antigen is unknown. Regarding the study as a whole: Each seasonal influenza vaccination recruits few new T cells, the authors suggested.

This receptor was obtained from a man in his fifties or sixties who received an inactivated influenza vaccine. The material sequenced was PBMCs from blood, taken 14 days before vaccination.

CDR3: CASEIFRRRVPYEQYF. The DNA for the CDR3 is TGTGCCAGCGAGATATTTAGGAGGCGGGTTCCCTACGAGCAGTACTTC. V is TRBV11-1 and J is TRBJ2-7; possible D gene TRBD2, 5 bases. Germline lookup yields CDR1 SGHAT and CDR2 FQDESV (reference sequence). This CDR3 spans 16 amino acids. The ends were cut back, 8 bases at V and 2 bases at J, with 22 bases in the middle.